Following are 23 T cell receptor beta chains from one sample sequenced in a study of T-cell memory formation after mild COVID-19. TCRdb ran MiXCR on the 5' RACE reads and lists one entry per CDR3 protein. The sample carries around 130,000 distinct CDR3 sequences, more than 15% recorded once. The sample was PBMCs or a T cell subset sorted from them (not recorded which). These receptors originate from an adult woman who had mild COVID-19 (a few samples of this study predate the infection). Cell type and time point are not known.

This clonotype turned up a few times. The chain recombines TRBV4-1 with TRBJ1-1; D is ambiguous. The V gene's germline CDR1 is MGHRA and CDR2 YSYEKL. The CDR3 sequence is 14 residues long. V lost 3 bases and J lost 0, with 8 bases in between. CDR3 DNA: TGCGCCAGCAGCCATGGTGAGATGAACACTGAAGCTTTCTTT. It is translated as CASSHGEMNTEAFF.

Worth noting for this clonotype: At one end, the junction sequence differs from germline, possibly due to a read error. The gene calls are TRBV7-7 and TRBJ2-3; either TRBD1 or TRBD2 may supply D (5 bases each). The CDR3 has 16 amino acids. Germline V CDR1 and CDR2: SSHAT, FNYEAQ (reference sequence). This CDR3 is CASSLVYGGEMDTQYF. CDR3 in DNA: TGTGCTAGCAGCTTAGTGTATGGGGGAGAGATGGATACGCAGTATTTT.

J is TRBJ2-7 and V is TRBV19; D not resolved. V was shortened by 7 bases and J by 4 bases, with 17 bases between the two germline ends. This CDR3 spans 14 amino acids. The V gene's germline CDR1 is LNHDA and CDR2 SQIVND (reference sequence). The CDR3 protein is CASTESWSHYEQYF. In nucleotides, the CDR3 is TGTGCCAGTACCGAGTCCTGGAGTCATTACGAGCAGTACTTC.

This rearrangement joins TRBV7-3 to TRBJ2-3; 8 positions match TRBD2. Germline values: CDR1 SGHTA, CDR2 FQGTGA. CDR3 length: 15 amino acids. V lost 4 bases, J lost 6 bases, and 9 bases stayed unmatched. Written as DNA, the CDR3 is TGTGCCAGCAGCTCCACGGGGGGGCCTGGGGATACGCAGTATTTT. Translated: CASSSTGGPGDTQYF.

This clonotype occurred a few times. The CDR3 nucleotides are TGTGCCAGCAGCTCAAAACAGGGGTCGCTGAATGAGCAGTTCTTC. Protein product: CASSSKQGSLNEQFF. The rearrangement joins TRBV11-1 to TRBJ2-1; 7 positions agree with TRBD1. Losses at the gene ends were 4 bases for V and 7 bases for J; bases not matched to a gene: 10. The germline gives CDR1 SGHAT, CDR2 FQDESV (reference sequence). The CDR3 has 15 residues.

This clonotype has only a few counts. The V gene is TRBV3-1, the J gene TRBJ2-3, with D possibly matching TRBD1 (5 bases). Germline lookup yields CDR1 LGHDT and CDR2 YNNKEL (reference sequence). The CDR3 sequence is 17 residues long. With 3 bases removed from V and 2 bases from J, the gap between germline ends came to 18 bases. Here the CDR3 reads CASSHRTTVHTTDTQYF. For the CDR3, the DNA is TGTGCCAGCAGCCATCGAACGACAGTTCACACCACAGATACGCAGTATTTT.

This clonotype has more than one count but fewer than ten. The rearrangement joins TRBV7-8 to TRBJ2-1; 7 nucleotides agree with TRBD2. The germline gives CDR1 SGHVS, CDR2 FQNEAQ. The CDR3 runs 16 residues. J gave up 8 bases and V 0 bases, and 10 bases lay outside the gene matches. The DNA for the CDR3 is TGTGCCAGCAGCTTAGCGGGAGGGTTGAAATCGGATGAGCAGTTCTTC. This gives the protein CASSLAGGLKSDEQFF.

A few counts support this clonotype. The gene calls are TRBV20-1 and TRBJ2-1, with D possibly being TRBD2 (5 bases). Germline V gives CDR1 DFQATT, CDR2 SNEGSKA (reference sequence). The CDR3 is 14 amino acids. The V end was cut by 2 bases, the J end by 0 bases, with 8 bases between. In DNA, the CDR3 is TGCAGTGCTAGACGAGCGGACTCCTACAATGAGCAGTTCTTC. Translated: CSARRADSYNEQFF.

The genes are TRBV7-6 and TRBJ2-1; D is possibly TRBD1 (5 bases). The CDR3 has 18 residues. Germline values: CDR1 SGHVS, CDR2 FNYEAQ. V gave up 1 base and J gave up 0 bases, with 16 bases separating them. CDR3 in DNA: TGTGCCAGCAGCTTAGATGATCGACAGTACCGCTCCTACAATGAGCAGTTCTTC. It is translated as CASSLDDRQYRSYNEQFF. The full variable domain, rest sourced from reference TRBV7-6 and TRBJ2-1, is GAGVSQSPRYKVTKRGQDVALRCDPISGHVSLYWYRQALGQGPEFLTYFNYEAQQDKSGLPNDRFSAERPEGSISTLTIQRTEQRDSAMYRCASSLDDRQYRSYNEQFFGPGTRLTVL.

This clonotype was counted a few times. The chain uses TRBV5-1 and TRBJ1-2, with D uncertain. V lost 4 bases, J lost 4 bases, and 29 bases lay in between. The V gene's germline CDR1 is SGHRS and CDR2 YFSETQ. The CDR3 runs 19 residues. CDR3 sequence: CASSSRGSGPLHLAYGYTF. In DNA form, the CDR3 reads TGCGCCAGCAGCAGCCGCGGGAGTGGACCGCTCCATTTAGCCTATGGCTACACCTTC. The whole variable domain, filled in from reference TRBV5-1 and TRBJ1-2, reads KAGVTQTPRYLIKTRGQQVTLSCSPISGHRSVSWYQQTPGQGLQFLFEYFSETQRNKGNFPGRFSGRQFSNSRSEMNVSTLELGDSALYLCASSSRGSGPLHLAYGYTFGSGTRLTVV.

The chain is built from TRBV4-2 and TRBJ2-7; no clear D gene. V lost 0 bases to trimming and J lost 4 bases, with 13 bases between them. The CDR3 is 15 amino acids. The germline V gene encodes CDR1 LGHNA and CDR2 YNFKEQ. The CDR3 sequence: CASSQEGPAPYEQYF. Written as DNA, the CDR3 is TGTGCCAGCAGCCAAGAAGGTCCGGCACCTTACGAGCAGTACTTC.

This clonotype was counted between two and nine times. The chain uses TRBV25-1 and TRBJ2-2, with TRBD2 matching 8 bases. Trimming took 6 bases from V and 4 from J; bases not matched to a gene: 4. Germline CDR1 reads MGHDK; CDR2 reads SYGVNS. The CDR3 runs 14 residues. The CDR3 here is CASRGLEITGELFF. In DNA, the CDR3 is TGTGCCAGCAGGGGACTAGAGATCACCGGGGAGCTGTTTTTT. Drawing the rest from reference TRBV25-1 and TRBJ2-2, the complete variable domain is EADIYQTPRYLVIGTGKKITLECSQTMGHDKMYWYQQDPGMELHLIHYSYGVNSTEKGDLSSESTVSRIRTEHFPLTLESARPSHTSQYLCASRGLEITGELFFGEGSRLTVL.

The chain uses TRBV7-2 and TRBJ2-3, with TRBD1 as a possible D gene (6 bases). V dropped 1 base and J dropped 5 bases, with 16 bases sitting between them. Germline-derived CDR1 and CDR2 are SGHTA and FQGNSA. The CDR3 is 16 amino acids. CDR3 DNA: TGTGCCAGCAGCTTAGGTCCAGGGGATGTGGAAGATACGCAGTATTTT. Amino acids: CASSLGPGDVEDTQYF. Combining the CDR3 with reference TRBV7-2 and TRBJ2-3 gives the whole variable domain GAGVSQSPSNKVTEKGKDVELRCDPISGHTALYWYRQSLGQGLEFLIYFQGNSAPDKSGLPSDRFSAERTGGSVSTLTIQRTQQEDSAVYLCASSLGPGDVEDTQYFGPGTRLTVL.

This clonotype was picked up a small number of times. V gene TRBV29-1 combines with J gene TRBJ2-7; D may be TRBD1 (6 bases). Germline V lookup: CDR1 SQVTM, CDR2 ANQGSEA. This CDR3 is 13 amino acids long. V was shortened by 0 bases and J by 0 bases, with 6 bases between the two germline ends. In nucleotides, the CDR3 is TGCAGCGTTGAAGACAGGGGCTCCTACGAGCAGTACTTC. Protein: CSVEDRGSYEQYF.

In its sample, this clonotype was seen many times. V usage is TRBV20-1 and J usage is TRBJ2-7; D may correspond to TRBD1 or TRBD2 (5 bases each). There are 14 residues in the CDR3. Trimming took 4 bases from V and 1 from J, leaving 14 bases between them. Germline assignment: CDR1 DFQATT and CDR2 SNEGSKA (reference sequence). The CDR3 is CSATGTLTSYEQYF. CDR3 bases: TGCAGTGCTACCGGGACCTTGACGTCCTACGAGCAGTACTTC.

The chain employs TRBV3-1 and TRBJ2-1, with 11 bases matching TRBD2. V lost 5 bases, J lost 1 base, and 4 bases stayed unmatched. CDR3 length: 16 residues. Germline V gene lookup returns CDR1 LGHDT and CDR2 YNNKEL (reference sequence). As DNA, the CDR3 is TGTGCCAGCAGCAAGGGACTAGCGGAATCCTACAATGAGCAGTTCTTC. Protein product: CASSKGLAESYNEQFF.

Note on this clonotype: Germline is not matched at one junction end, which may reflect a read error. The rearrangement uses TRBV7-3 and TRBJ2-1, with 11 positions matching TRBD2. CDR1 and CDR2 (germline): SGHTA, FQGTGA. The CDR3 spans 13 residues. The CDR3 DNA follows: TGTGCCAGCAGCCTCACCACTAGCGGGAGTACTGCATTC. Its translation is CASSLTTSGSTAF.

This clonotype was found a few times. The chain is built from TRBV20-1 and TRBJ2-7, with TRBD1 as a possible D gene (6 bases). V was cut by 6 bases and J by 3 bases, with 9 bases left in between. The CDR3 is made up of 11 amino acids. Germline CDR1 and CDR2: DFQATT and SNEGSKA (reference sequence). The CDR3 loop is CSAKDSYEQYF. The CDR3 DNA is TGCAGTGCCAAGGACAGCTACGAGCAGTACTTC.

This clonotype was seen a handful of times. The V gene is TRBV24-1, the J gene TRBJ2-3, with TRBD2 as a possible D gene (6 bases). The germline V gene encodes CDR1 KGHDR and CDR2 SFDVKD. This CDR3 is built from 13 residues. Between the trimmed V and J ends, which lost 5 bases and 9 bases, there was a span of 14 bases. CDR3 nucleotide sequence: TGTGCCACCAGTGTCCCGGGAGTCAAGACGCAGTATTTT. Its translation: CATSVPGVKTQYF.

The sample holds many counts of this clonotype. The rearrangement joins TRBV12-3 or TRBV12-4 to TRBJ2-5, with D perhaps matching TRBD2 (7 bases). This CDR3 comprises 14 residues. V gave up 3 bases and J gave up 5 bases, with 13 bases separating them. The CDR3 here is CASSFWGGKETQYF. In DNA, the CDR3 is TGTGCCAGCAGTTTCTGGGGGGGCAAGGAGACCCAGTACTTC.

As for this clonotype: One end of the junction varies from germline; a read error may be responsible. The chain links TRBV12-3 or TRBV12-4 to TRBJ2-1, with 11 bases matching TRBD2. The CDR3 spans 13 residues. CDR3 bases: TGTGCCAGCAGCTTAGCGGGGGGGCGTGAGCAGTTCTTC. It specifies CASSLAGGREQFF.

The chain is built from TRBV9 and TRBJ2-5, with D tentatively TRBD2 (6 bases). The CDR3 has 15 residues. V was cut by 7 bases and J by 4 bases, with 20 bases left in between. Per the germline V gene, CDR1 is SGDLS and CDR2 is YYNGEE. As DNA, the CDR3 is TGTGCCAGCTCCCGGCGACTAGGAATGACAGAGACCCAGTACTTC. Residues: CASSRRLGMTETQYF.

This chain connects TRBV24-1 to TRBJ2-1; a weak D match, TRBD2 (6 bases). V was clipped by 10 bases and J by 6 bases, with 12 bases between them. CDR3 size: 12 residues. Germline V lookup: CDR1 KGHDR, CDR2 SFDVKD. Here the CDR3 reads CATGGPLNEQFF. CDR3 DNA: TGTGCCACGGGAGGCCCTCTCAATGAGCAGTTCTTC.